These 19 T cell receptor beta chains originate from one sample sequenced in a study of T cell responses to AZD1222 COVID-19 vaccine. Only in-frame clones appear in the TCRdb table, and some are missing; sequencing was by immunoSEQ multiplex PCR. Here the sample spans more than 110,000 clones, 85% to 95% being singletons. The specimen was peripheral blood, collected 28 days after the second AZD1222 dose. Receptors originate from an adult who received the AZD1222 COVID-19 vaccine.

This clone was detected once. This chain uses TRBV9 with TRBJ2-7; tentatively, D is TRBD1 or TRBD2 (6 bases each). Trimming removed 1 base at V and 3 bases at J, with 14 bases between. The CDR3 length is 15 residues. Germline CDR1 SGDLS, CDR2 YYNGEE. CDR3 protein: CASSVSLGGLYEQYF. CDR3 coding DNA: TGTGCCAGCAGCGTATCCCTGGGGGGCCTCTACGAGCAGTACTTC.

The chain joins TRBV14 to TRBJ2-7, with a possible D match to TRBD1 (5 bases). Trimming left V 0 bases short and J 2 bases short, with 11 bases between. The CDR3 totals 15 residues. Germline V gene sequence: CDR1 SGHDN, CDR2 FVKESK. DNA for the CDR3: TGTGCCAGCAGCCAAGAATCTGGACACCCCTACGAGCAGTACTTC. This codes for CASSQESGHPYEQYF.

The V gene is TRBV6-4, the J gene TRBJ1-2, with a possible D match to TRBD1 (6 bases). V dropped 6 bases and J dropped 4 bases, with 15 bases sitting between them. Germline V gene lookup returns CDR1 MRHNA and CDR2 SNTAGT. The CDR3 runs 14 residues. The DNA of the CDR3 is TGTGCCAGCAGCCAAGAAACAGGGAGCTATGGCTACACCTTC. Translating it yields CASSQETGSYGYTF.

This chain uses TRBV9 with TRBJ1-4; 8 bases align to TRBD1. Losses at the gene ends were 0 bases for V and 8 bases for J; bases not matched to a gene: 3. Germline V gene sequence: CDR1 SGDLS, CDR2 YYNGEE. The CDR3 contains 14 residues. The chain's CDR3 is CASSVGTGQEKLFF. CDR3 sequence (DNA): TGTGCCAGCAGCGTAGGGACAGGGCAAGAAAAACTGTTTTTT.

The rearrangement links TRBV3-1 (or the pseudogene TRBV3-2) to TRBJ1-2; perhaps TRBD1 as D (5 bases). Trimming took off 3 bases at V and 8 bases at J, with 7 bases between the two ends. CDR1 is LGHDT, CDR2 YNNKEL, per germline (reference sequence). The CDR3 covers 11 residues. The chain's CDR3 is CASSQGPGYTF. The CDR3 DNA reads TGTGCCAGCAGCCAGGGGCCCGGCTACACCTTC.

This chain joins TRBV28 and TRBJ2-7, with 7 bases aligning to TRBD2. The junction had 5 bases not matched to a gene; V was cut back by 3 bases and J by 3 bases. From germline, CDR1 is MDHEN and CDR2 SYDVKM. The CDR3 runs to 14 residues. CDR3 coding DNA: TGTGCCAGCAGTTTCCTCGGGAGGCACTACGAGCAGTACTTC. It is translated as CASSFLGRHYEQYF. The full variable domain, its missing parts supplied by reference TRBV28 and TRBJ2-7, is DVKVTQSSRYLVKRTGEKVFLECVQDMDHENMFWYRQDPGLGLRLIYFSYDVKMKEKGDIPEGYSVSREKKERFSLILESASTNQTSMYLCASSFLGRHYEQYFGPGTRLTVT.

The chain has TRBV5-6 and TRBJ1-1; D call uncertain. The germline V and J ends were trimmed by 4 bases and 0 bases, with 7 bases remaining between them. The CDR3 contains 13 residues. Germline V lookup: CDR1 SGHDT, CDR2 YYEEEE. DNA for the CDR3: TGTGCCAGCAGCGGTCTTCTGAACACTGAAGCTTTCTTT. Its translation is CASSGLLNTEAFF. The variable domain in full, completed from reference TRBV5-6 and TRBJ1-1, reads DAGVTQSPTHLIKTRGQQVTLRCSPKSGHDTVSWYQQALGQGPQFIFQYYEEEERQRGNFPDRFSGHQFPNYSSELNVNALLLGDSALYLCASSGLLNTEAFFGQGTRLTVV.

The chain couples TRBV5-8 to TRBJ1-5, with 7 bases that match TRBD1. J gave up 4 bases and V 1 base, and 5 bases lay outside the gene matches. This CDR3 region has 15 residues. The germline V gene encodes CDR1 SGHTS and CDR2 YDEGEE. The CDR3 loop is CASSLTRGRNQPQHF. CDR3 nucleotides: TGTGCCAGCAGCTTGACCAGGGGGAGGAATCAGCCCCAGCATTTT.

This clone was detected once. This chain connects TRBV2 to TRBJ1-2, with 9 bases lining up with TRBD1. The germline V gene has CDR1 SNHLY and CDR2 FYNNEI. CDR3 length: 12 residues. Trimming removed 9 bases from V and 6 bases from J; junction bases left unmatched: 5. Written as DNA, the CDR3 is TGTGCCAGTAGGGACAGGGTTGATGGCTACACCTTC. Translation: CASRDRVDGYTF.

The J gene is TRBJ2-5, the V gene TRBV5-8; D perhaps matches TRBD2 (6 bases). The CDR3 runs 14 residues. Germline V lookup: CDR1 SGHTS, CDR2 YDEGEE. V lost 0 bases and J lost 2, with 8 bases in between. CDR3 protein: CASSLDGGQETQYF. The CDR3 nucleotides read TGTGCCAGCAGCTTGGACGGGGGACAAGAGACCCAGTACTTC.

The DNA for the CDR3 is TGTGCCAGCAGTTATGGGTCGGGGGGGAACATTCAGTACTTC. This sequence encodes CASSYGSGGNIQYF. V is TRBV6-5 and J is TRBJ2-4, with 8 bases identical to TRBD2. V was pared by 3 bases and J by 7 bases, with 5 bases of the junction left unmatched. The CDR3 runs 14 residues. CDR1 is MNHEY, CDR2 SVGAGI, per germline.

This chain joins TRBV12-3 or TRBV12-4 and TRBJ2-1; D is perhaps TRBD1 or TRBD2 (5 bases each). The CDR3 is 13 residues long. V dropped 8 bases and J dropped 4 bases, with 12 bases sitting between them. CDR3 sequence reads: CASVRGAYNEQFF. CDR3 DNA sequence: TGTGCCAGCGTACGAGGGGCTTACAATGAGCAGTTCTTC.

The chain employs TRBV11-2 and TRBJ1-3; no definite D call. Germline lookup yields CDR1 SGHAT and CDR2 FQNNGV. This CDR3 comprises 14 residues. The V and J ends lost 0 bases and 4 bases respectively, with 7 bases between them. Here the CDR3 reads CASSLEPTGNTIYF. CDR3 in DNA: TGTGCCAGCAGCTTAGAACCGACCGGAAACACCATATATTTT.

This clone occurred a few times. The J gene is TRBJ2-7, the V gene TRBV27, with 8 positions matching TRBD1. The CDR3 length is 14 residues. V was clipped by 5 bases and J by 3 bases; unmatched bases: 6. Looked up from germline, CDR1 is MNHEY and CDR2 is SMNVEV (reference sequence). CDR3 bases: TGTGCCAGCAGTAGGACAGGGTCACACTACGAGCAGTACTTC. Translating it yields CASSRTGSHYEQYF.

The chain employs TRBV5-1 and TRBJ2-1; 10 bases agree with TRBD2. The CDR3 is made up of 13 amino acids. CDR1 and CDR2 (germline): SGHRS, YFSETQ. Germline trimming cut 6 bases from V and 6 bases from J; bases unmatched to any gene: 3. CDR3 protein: CASITSGTNEQFF. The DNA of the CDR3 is TGCGCCAGCATAACTAGCGGGACCAATGAGCAGTTCTTC.

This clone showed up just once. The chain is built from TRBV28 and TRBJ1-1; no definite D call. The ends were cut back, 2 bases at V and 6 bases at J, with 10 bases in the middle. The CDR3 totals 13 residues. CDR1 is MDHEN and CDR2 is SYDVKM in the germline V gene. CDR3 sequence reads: CASSLLRGAEAFF. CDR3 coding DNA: TGTGCCAGCAGTTTACTCCGGGGTGCTGAAGCTTTCTTT.

CDR3 DNA sequence: TGCGCCAGCAGCTTACCGGGACTAGCGGGAGGAGGCGAGACCCAGTACTTC. Amino acid sequence: CASSLPGLAGGGETQYF. The chain couples TRBV5-1 to TRBJ2-5; 15 bases agree with TRBD2. The germline V gene has CDR1 SGHRS and CDR2 YFSETQ. With 2 bases clipped from V and 5 bases from J, the junction kept 7 bases outside the gene matches. The length of the CDR3 is 17 residues.

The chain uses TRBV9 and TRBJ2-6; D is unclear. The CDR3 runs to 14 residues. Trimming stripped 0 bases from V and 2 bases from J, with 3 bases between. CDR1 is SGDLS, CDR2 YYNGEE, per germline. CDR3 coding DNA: TGTGCCAGCAGCGTAGACACTGGGGCCAACGTCCTGACTTTC. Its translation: CASSVDTGANVLTF. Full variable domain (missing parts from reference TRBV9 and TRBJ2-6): DSGVTQTPKHLITATGQRVTLRCSPRSGDLSVYWYQQSLDQGLQFLIQYYNGEERAKGNILERFSAQQFPDLHSELNLSSLELGDSALYFCASSVDTGANVLTFGAGSRLTVL.

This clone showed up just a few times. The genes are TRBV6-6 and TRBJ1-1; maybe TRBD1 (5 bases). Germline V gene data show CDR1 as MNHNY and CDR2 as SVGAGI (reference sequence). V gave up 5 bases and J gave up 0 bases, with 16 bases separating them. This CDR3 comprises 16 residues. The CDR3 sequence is CASSTRGRVMNTEAFF. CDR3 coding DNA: TGTGCCAGCAGTACCCGGGGCAGGGTGATGAACACTGAAGCTTTCTTT.